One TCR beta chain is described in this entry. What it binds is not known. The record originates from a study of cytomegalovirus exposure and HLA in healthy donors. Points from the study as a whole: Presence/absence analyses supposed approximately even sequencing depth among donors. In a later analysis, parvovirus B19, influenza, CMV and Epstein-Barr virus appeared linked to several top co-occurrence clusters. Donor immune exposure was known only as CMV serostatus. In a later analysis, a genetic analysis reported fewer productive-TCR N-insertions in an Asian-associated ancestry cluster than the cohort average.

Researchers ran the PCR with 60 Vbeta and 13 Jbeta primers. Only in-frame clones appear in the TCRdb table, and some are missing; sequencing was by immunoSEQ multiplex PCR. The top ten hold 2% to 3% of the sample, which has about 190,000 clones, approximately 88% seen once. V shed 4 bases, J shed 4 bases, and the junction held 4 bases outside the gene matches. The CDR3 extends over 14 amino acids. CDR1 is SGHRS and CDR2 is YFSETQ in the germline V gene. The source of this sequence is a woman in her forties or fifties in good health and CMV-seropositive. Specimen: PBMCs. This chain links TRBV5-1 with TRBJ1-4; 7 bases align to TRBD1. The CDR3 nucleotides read TGCGCCAGCAGCAGGGACAGCGGTAATGAAAAACTGTTTTTT. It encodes CASSRDSGNEKLFF.